The 12 T cell receptor beta chains listed next were all sequenced from one sample in a study of T cells after yellow fever vaccination. TCRdb re-analysed the 5' RACE reads in MiXCR, keeping a single row per CDR3 protein. The sample includes 300,000 or so distinct CDR3 sequences, 10% to 15% of them seen just once. The sequences come from CD4+ T cells sorted from PBMCs, collected 45 days after the yellow fever booster vaccination. These receptors were collected from a man aged 25 to 45 who received the YFV17D yellow fever vaccine.

The chain carries TRBV29-1 and TRBJ2-1; D unresolved. V gave up 8 bases and J gave up 4 bases, with 9 bases separating them. The CDR3 covers 11 residues. CDR1 and CDR2 from the germline V gene are SQVTM and ANQGSEA. Here the CDR3 DNA reads TGCAGCTGGAGAGCGTACAATGAGCAGTTCTTC. This codes for CSWRAYNEQFF.

This clonotype has only a few counts. V is TRBV6-1 and J is TRBJ2-2, with D perhaps matching TRBD1 or TRBD2 (5 bases each). The CDR3 is made up of 16 amino acids. Germline CDR1 and CDR2: MNHNS and SASEGT. Trimming shortened V by 7 bases and J by 5 bases, and 20 bases separated the two germline ends. CDR3 nucleotides: TGTGCCAGCACCCCCTACCGGGACGTCCTTACCGGGGAGCTGTTTTTT. Translating gives CASTPYRDVLTGELFF.

The chain recombines TRBV10-1 with TRBJ2-2; unclear D gene. Germline V CDR1 and CDR2: WNHNN, SYGVQD (reference sequence). The CDR3 has 14 residues. V lost 1 base and J 2 bases, leaving 5 bases between the germline ends. In nucleotides, the CDR3 is TGCGCCAGCAGTGAGTTTGTTAACACCGGGGAGCTGTTTTTT. Translating it yields CASSEFVNTGELFF.

A few counts support this clonotype. V usage is TRBV4-3 and J usage is TRBJ2-7; 10 positions agree with TRBD2. CDR1 and CDR2 from the germline V gene are LGHNA and YSLEER. The CDR3 is made up of 15 amino acids. J was trimmed by 1 base and V by 1 base; bases with no gene match: 1. CDR3: CASSQGAGGSYEQYF. The CDR3 region has the DNA TGCGCCAGCAGCCAAGGAGCGGGAGGGTCCTACGAGCAGTACTTC.

This chain uses TRBV30 with TRBJ2-7, with D perhaps matching TRBD2 (6 bases). The V and J ends lost 5 bases and 1 base respectively, with 18 bases between them. Germline CDR1 is GTSNPN and CDR2 is SVGIG (reference sequence). This CDR3 has 15 residues. CDR3 coding DNA: TGTGCCTGGCCCGTCTCGGGGGAGTCATCCTACGAGCAGTACTTC. This translates into CAWPVSGESSYEQYF. The variable domain in full, completed from reference TRBV30 and TRBJ2-7, reads SQTIHQWPATLVQPVGSPLSLECTVEGTSNPNLYWYRQAAGRGLQLLFYSVGIGQISSEVPQNLSASRPQDRQFILSSKKLLLSDSGFYLCAWPVSGESSYEQYFGPGTRLTVT.

The CDR3 sequence is CASSLAIAGGNEQFF. CDR3 bases: TGCGCCAGCAGCTTGGCCATAGCGGGAGGGAATGAGCAGTTCTTC. V usage is TRBV5-1 and J usage is TRBJ2-1; 11 bases align to TRBD2. The CDR3 sequence is 15 residues long. CDR1 and CDR2 (germline): SGHRS, YFSETQ. V lost 0 bases and J lost 7; bases outside the gene matches: 3.

This clonotype was picked up a small number of times. The chain uses TRBV5-1 and TRBJ2-3; 8 bases match TRBD1. J gave up 1 base and V 0 bases, and 7 bases lay outside the gene matches. This CDR3 has 17 residues. Per the germline V gene, CDR1 is SGHRS and CDR2 is YFSETQ. The CDR3 sequence is CASSLASAGGGTDTQYF. The CDR3 region has the DNA TGCGCCAGCAGCTTGGCATCCGCAGGGGGCGGCACAGATACGCAGTATTTT.

This clonotype occurred many times. The V and J genes are TRBV11-2 and TRBJ2-1; 14 bases map to TRBD2. V shed 6 bases and J 10 bases; nucleotides not matched to a gene: 5. Per the germline V gene, CDR1 is SGHAT and CDR2 is FQNNGV. The CDR3 is 14 residues long. CDR3 coding DNA: TGTGCCAGCAGGGGGACTAGCGGGAGAGGCGAGCAGTTCTTC. Translated: CASRGTSGRGEQFF.

This sequence joins TRBV5-1 and TRBJ2-3; 7 positions match TRBD1. Germline V gene sequence: CDR1 SGHRS, CDR2 YFSETQ. The CDR3 contains 14 residues. V lost 3 bases, J lost 2 bases, and 3 bases stayed unmatched. CDR3 sequence: CASSSGQYTDTQYF. Written as DNA, the CDR3 is TGCGCCAGCAGCTCGGGACAGTACACAGATACGCAGTATTTT.

The table lists this clonotype with a few counts. The chain has TRBV14 and TRBJ2-1, with D unclear. Germline CDR1 is SGHDN and CDR2 is FVKESK. Trimming cost V 0 bases and J 7 bases, with 7 bases left between them. The CDR3 spans 13 residues. In nucleotides, the CDR3 is TGTGCCAGCAGCCAAGATTTAAGGAATGAGCAGTTCTTC. Protein sequence: CASSQDLRNEQFF.

V usage is TRBV4-3 and J usage is TRBJ2-7; D is uncertain. The CDR3 runs to 13 residues. CDR1 LGHNA and CDR2 YSLEER come from the germline V gene. V shed 5 bases and J shed 3 bases, with 11 bases lying between them. The CDR3 DNA is TGCGCCAGCAGCTTTGACACAAACTACGAGCAGTACTTC. This codes for CASSFDTNYEQYF.

This clonotype was found once. The chain couples TRBV5-1 to TRBJ2-3; possible D gene TRBD1, 5 bases. The ends were cut back, 4 bases at V and 2 bases at J, with 8 bases in the middle. The CDR3 extends over 13 amino acids. From germline, CDR1 is SGHRS and CDR2 YFSETQ. DNA of the CDR3: TGCGCCAGCAGCCGACAGCACACAGATACGCAGTATTTT. Translating gives CASSRQHTDTQYF.